Below, one TCR beta chain is given with its context. Its antigen is currently unknown. These data belong to a study of cytomegalovirus exposure and HLA in healthy donors. V gave up 5 bases and J gave up 3 bases; unmatched junction bases: 1. This CDR3 is 14 amino acids long. Germline V gene data show CDR1 as SEHNR and CDR2 as FQNEAQ (reference sequence). It was with 60 Vbeta and 13 Jbeta primers that the PCR ran. The data were produced by immunoSEQ multiplex PCR, yet TCRdb's version contains in-frame clones alone and is incomplete. The table lists under 200,000 clones, around 79% of them singletons. Study conclusions and caveats: For TCR beta chains, V- and J-gene trimming was later linked to a missense DCLRE1C variant. Sequencing likely generated an artifact that appeared as a cluster of highly shared sequence variants. There were some public TCRs occurring in many donors, but most TCR sequences were rare.

The sample taken for sequencing was PBMCs. V and J are TRBV7-9 and TRBJ1-3; 10 nucleotides align to TRBD1. The clonotype was recovered from a woman in her 40s in good health and CMV-seronegative. CDR3 bases: TGTGCCAGCAGCGGGACAGGGGATGGAAACACCATATATTTT. Protein product: CASSGTGDGNTIYF.